The clone carrying this TCR beta chain was seen only a few times. Some clones are missing from TCRdb's copy, which holds only in-frame ones; the method was immunoSEQ multiplex PCR. Of 200,000 to 300,000 clones detected, over 90% appear once; the ten largest clones hold roughly 0.8%. This record comes from a study of blood T cell repertoires in COVID-19. Germline V gives CDR1 KGHSH, CDR2 LQKENI. This CDR3 has 17 residues. V was pared by 3 bases and J by 0 bases, with 15 bases between. This sequence was found in a man aged 30 to 39 with COVID-19, enrolled during active disease. The rearrangement uses TRBV18 and TRBJ2-1; D might be TRBD1 (5 bases). The material sequenced was peripheral blood. The CDR3 region has the DNA TGTGCCAGCTCACCTCCAGCGAGACAGCTCTCCTACAATGAGCAGTTCTTC. Translation gives CASSPPARQLSYNEQFF.